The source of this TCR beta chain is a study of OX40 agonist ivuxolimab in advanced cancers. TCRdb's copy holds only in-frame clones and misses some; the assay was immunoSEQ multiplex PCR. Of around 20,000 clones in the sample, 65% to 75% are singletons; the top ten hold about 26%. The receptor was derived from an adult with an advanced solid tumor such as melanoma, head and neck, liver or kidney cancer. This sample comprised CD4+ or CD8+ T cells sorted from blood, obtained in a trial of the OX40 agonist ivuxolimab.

CDR3 in amino acids: CAWSVDPGDLSYEQYF. The CDR3 nucleotides read TGTGCCTGGAGTGTCGACCCCGGGGACTTATCCTACGAGCAGTACTTC. V gene TRBV30 combines with J gene TRBJ2-7, with D perhaps matching TRBD2 (6 bases). V was pared by 0 bases and J by 1 base, with 16 bases between. CDR1 is GTSNPN and CDR2 is SVGIG in the germline V gene (reference sequence). CDR3 length: 16 residues.